This T cell receptor beta chain was profiled in a study of blood T cell repertoires in COVID-19. At the level of the study: Both acute and convalescent COVID-19 samples were obtained from the United States, Italy and Spain.

The germline CDR1 and CDR2 sequences are LNHDA and SQIVND (reference sequence). Trimming shortened V by 6 bases and J by 5 bases, and 14 bases separated the two germline ends. The CDR3 has 15 amino acids. In the original processing: Quantification of nucleated cells was approximated via reference gene primer amplification. Sequencing was performed with immunoSEQ multiplex PCR; in TCRdb, only in-frame clones are kept and a portion is missing. The V and J calls and clone size were taken over from that table, and D and trimming were inferred from the DNA. The sample has roughly 200,000 clones, roughly 79% seen once.

The chain couples TRBV19 to TRBJ1-6; D is undetermined. The sequenced sample was peripheral blood. This receptor was taken from a woman between 40 and 50 years old with COVID-19, enrolled during active disease. The CDR3 coding sequence is TGTGCCAGTAGGTTGAGGGCAAGAGATAATTCACCCCTCCACTTT. Encoded protein: CASRLRARDNSPLHF. The full variable domain, completed using reference TRBV19 and TRBJ1-6, is DGGITQSPKYLFRKEGQNVTLSCEQNLNHDAMYWYRQDPGQGLRLIYYSQIVNDFQKGDIAEGYSVSREKKESFPLTVTSAQKNPTAFYLCASRLRARDNSPLHFGNGTRLTVT.